This TCR beta chain emerged from a study of a mutant IDH1 vaccine in newly diagnosed glioma (dated by TCRdb to 2020 to 2023). With regard to the full study: Vaccination started 4-6 weeks after radiotherapy alone, or was given together with temozolomide cycles in the groups whose treatment included chemotherapy. Of the 32 patients who were treated, about 62% were male and around 38% were female, and the mean age was approximately 40 years. Prior to enrollment, patients had been given standard therapy consisting of radiotherapy alone, temozolomide alone, or radiochemotherapy with temozolomide, with the combination given to most patients. The week-35 safety follow-up was designated visit V12, and the week-47 end of study was designated visit V13. Peripheral blood samples were drawn at six visits, namely V03 (baseline), V05, V07, V10, V12 and V13. Longitudinal TCRB deep sequencing was done for roughly 23 treated patients, wherever samples were available for exploratory analyses.

Study-level results and caveats: Immune responses induced by the vaccine were seen in 93.3% of patients across multiple MHC alleles. The authors noted that analyses of patient blood samples could not be reproduced because of sample limitations. Availability determined which PBMC samples were chosen for TCRB deep sequencing. Pseudoprogression appeared unrelated to alterations in the top peripheral T cell clonotypes detected by TCRB sequencing.

The time point label for this specimen denotes: week 47, end of study. Each vaccine dose, consisting of 300 ug of a 20-mer mutant IDH1 peptide in Montanide, was administered subcutaneously with topical imiquimod. Across visits V03 through V10, patients got a total of eight vaccinations, given in weeks 1, 3, 5, 7, 11, 15, 19 and 23. The donors had newly diagnosed IDH1-mutant astrocytomas of WHO grade 3 or 4 that showed loss of nuclear ATRX. The samples were drawn from NOA16, a multicentre, single-arm, open-label phase I trial in Germany that tested a mutant IDH1 peptide vaccine in humans for the first time. Genomic DNA for TCRB sequencing was isolated from EDTA blood with the DNeasy Blood and Tissue Kit. Sequences MGHRA (CDR1) and YSYEKL (CDR2) are obtained from the germline V gene. Trimming leaves V shorter by 4 bases and J shorter by 3 bases, with the junction holding 6 bases beyond the gene matches. From the cysteine up to the phenylalanine, the CDR3 has a length of 15 residues. Only CDR3 DNA remains: 45 bases, in frame from the first base.

The library relied on the immunoSEQ multiplex PCR assay. The hsTCRB Kit was used according to the manufacturer's protocol to amplify rearranged TCR beta chain sequences. Sequencing of TCRB libraries was carried out on an Illumina MiSeq. The published analysis was carried out like this. Demultiplexing, trimming and gene mapping were performed with the kit vendor's proprietary platform. TCRdb provides this immuneACCESS table in a form limited to in-frame rearrangements. Some clones are lacking; in checked studies, under half of them reflect an unresolved V gene, and why the rest are absent is not known. From that table come the V and J calls and clone size; the DNA was used to work out D and trimming. This sample lists approximately 22,000 clones; 82% were detected once. The ten largest clonotypes hold 3.8% of the sample. Worth noting for this clone: Its antigen is still unknown. The sample holds no much larger clone one base away, and base qualities are not on file.

Here the sequenced sample was PBMCs, taken from a glioma patient whose treatment included an IDH1 peptide vaccine. This TCR derives from a man aged 35 to 55 with glioma. Some clones in this sample may be carry-over from other donors' samples. The chain is encoded by TRBV4-1 joined to TRBJ2-3; 8 nucleotides in the junction match TRBD1. The DNA sequence is TGCGCCAGCAGCCGCTCGGGACAGGAGACAGATACGCAGTATTTT. Its translation reads: CASSRSGQETDTQYF.